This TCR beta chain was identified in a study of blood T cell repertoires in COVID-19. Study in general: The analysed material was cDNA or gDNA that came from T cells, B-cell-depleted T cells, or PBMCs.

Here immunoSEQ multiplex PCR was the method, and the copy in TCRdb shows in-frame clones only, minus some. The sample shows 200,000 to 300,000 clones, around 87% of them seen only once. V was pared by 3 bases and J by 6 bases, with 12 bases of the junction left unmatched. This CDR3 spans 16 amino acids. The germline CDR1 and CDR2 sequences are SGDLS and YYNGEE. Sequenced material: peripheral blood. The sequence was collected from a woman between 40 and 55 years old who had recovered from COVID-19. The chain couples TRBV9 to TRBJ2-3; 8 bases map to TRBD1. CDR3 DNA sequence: TGTGCCAGCAGCGCGGGTCCAGGGGGCGTGGTGGATACGCAGTATTTT. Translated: CASSAGPGGVVDTQYF.